This T cell receptor (beta chain) originates from a study of blood T cell repertoires in COVID-19. Study overall: From T cells, B-cell-depleted T cells, or PBMCs came the material, which was cDNA or gDNA.

Authors' analysis steps: Estimated nucleated cell counts came from reference gene primer amplification. Produced via immunoSEQ multiplex PCR; TCRdb's table is partial and in-frame only. V, J and clone size derive from that table, while D and trimming were established from the DNA sequence. Here the sample spans around 300,000 clones, over 75% being singletons. The V end was cut by 5 bases, the J end by 4 bases, with 12 bases between. CDR3 size: 14 residues. CDR1 is SGHAT, CDR2 FQNNGV, per germline. This clone was seen only a few times. The specimen was PBMCs or T cells enriched from blood (not recorded which). This sequence was found in a woman aged 25-40 years who had recovered from COVID-19. This chain uses TRBV11-2 with TRBJ1-3; D may be TRBD1 (6 bases). CDR3 DNA: TGTGCCAGCAGCAGAGACAGGCCCGGAAACACCATATATTTT. As protein: CASSRDRPGNTIYF.